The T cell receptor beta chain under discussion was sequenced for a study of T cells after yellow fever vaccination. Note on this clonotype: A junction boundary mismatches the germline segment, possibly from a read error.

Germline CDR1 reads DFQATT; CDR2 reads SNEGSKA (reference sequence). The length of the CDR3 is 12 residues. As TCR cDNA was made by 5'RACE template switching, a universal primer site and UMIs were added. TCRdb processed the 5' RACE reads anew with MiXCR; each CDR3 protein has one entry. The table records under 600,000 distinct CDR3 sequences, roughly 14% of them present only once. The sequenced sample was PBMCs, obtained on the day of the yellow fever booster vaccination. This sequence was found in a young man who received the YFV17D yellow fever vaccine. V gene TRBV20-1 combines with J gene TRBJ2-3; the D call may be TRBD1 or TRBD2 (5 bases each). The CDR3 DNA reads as TGCAGTGCTAGAGCCACATCTGGGGGAGATGATTTT. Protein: CSARATSGGDDF.